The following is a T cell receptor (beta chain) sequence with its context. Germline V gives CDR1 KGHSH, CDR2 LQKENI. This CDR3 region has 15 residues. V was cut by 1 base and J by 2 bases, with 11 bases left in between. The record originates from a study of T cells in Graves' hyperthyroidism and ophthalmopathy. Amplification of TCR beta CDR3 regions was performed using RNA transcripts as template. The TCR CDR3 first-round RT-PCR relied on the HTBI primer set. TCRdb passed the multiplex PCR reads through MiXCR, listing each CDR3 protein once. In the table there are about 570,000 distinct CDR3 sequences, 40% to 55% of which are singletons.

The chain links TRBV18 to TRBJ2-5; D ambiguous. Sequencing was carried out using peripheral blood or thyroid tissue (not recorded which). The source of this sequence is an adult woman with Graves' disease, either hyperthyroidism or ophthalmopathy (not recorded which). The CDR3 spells CASSPQGFGQETQYF. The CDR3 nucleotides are TGTGCCAGCTCACCACAGGGTTTTGGGCAAGAGACCCAGTACTTC.